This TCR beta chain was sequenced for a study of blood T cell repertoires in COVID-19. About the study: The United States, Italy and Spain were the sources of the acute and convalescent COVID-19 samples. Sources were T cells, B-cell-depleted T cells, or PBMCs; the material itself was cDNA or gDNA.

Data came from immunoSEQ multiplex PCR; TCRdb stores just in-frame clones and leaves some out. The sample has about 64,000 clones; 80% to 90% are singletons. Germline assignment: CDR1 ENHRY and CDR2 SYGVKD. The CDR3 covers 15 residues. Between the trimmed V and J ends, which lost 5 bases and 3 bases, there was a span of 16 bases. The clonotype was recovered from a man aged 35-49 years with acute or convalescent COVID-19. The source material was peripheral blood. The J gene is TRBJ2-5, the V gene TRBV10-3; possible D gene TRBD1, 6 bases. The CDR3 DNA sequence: TGTGCCATCAGTCTGTCACAGGGATGGGAAGAGACCCAGTACTTC. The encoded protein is CAISLSQGWEETQYF.